The 6 T cell receptor beta chains given below trace back to one sample, sequenced in a study of T cell repertoires in cytomegalovirus infection. TCRdb processed the reads anew with MiXCR; each CDR3 protein has one entry. The sample records approximately 500,000 distinct CDR3 sequences, approximately 15% being singletons. Input material: CD8+ T cells from PBMCs. The source is a human donor in good health (CMV status not recorded). Some clones in this sample may be carry-over from other donors' samples.

This clonotype has only a few counts. The CDR3 nucleotides are TGCAGTCCGAAGGGGAACACCGGGGAGCTGTTTTTT. Translating gives CSPKGNTGELFF. The rearrangement uses TRBV20-1 and TRBJ2-2; no reliable D call. Trimming removed 8 bases from V and 1 base from J, with 8 bases in between. This CDR3 has 12 amino acids. Germline CDR1 and CDR2: DFQATT and SNEGSKA (reference sequence).

The chain has TRBV29-1 and TRBJ1-3; weak D call: TRBD1 (6 bases). V lost 7 bases and J 4 bases, leaving 20 bases between the germline ends. There are 15 residues in the CDR3. Germline V lookup: CDR1 SQVTM, CDR2 ANQGSEA. CDR3 region: CSAPTGPNRGNTIYF. CDR3 bases: TGCAGCGCACCTACAGGGCCCAACAGGGGAAACACCATATATTTT.

Many counts were recorded for this clonotype. This sequence joins TRBV27 and TRBJ2-1, with D possibly being TRBD1 or TRBD2 (5 bases each). Trimming left V 3 bases short and J 8 bases short, with 17 bases between. Germline V gene sequence: CDR1 MNHEY, CDR2 SMNVEV (reference sequence). The CDR3 has 15 amino acids. As DNA, the CDR3 is TGTGCCAGCAGTTTCGGATTGGCCAGGGACCATGAGCAGTTCTTC. It encodes CASSFGLARDHEQFF.

This clonotype was observed a few times. The chain joins TRBV20-1 to TRBJ2-7, with 11 bases identical to TRBD2. V shed 6 bases and J 4 bases; nucleotides not matched to a gene: 8. Germline loops: CDR1 DFQATT, CDR2 SNEGSKA (reference sequence). The CDR3 totals 14 residues. The DNA of the CDR3 is TGCAGTGCCCCGCGACTAGCGGGAATATACGAGCAGTACTTC. Protein sequence: CSAPRLAGIYEQYF.

This clonotype was seen many times. The V and J genes are TRBV28 and TRBJ1-5, with D hard to call. Trimming pared 1 base from V and 0 bases from J, leaving 13 bases between. The CDR3 consists of 17 residues. Germline lookup yields CDR1 MDHEN and CDR2 SYDVKM. CDR3 region: CASSLSLHSGSNQPQHF. Written as DNA, the CDR3 is TGTGCCAGCAGTTTATCTTTACACTCCGGTAGCAATCAGCCCCAGCATTTT.

This clonotype came up a few times. This chain links TRBV28 with TRBJ2-3; TRBD1 matches 7 bases. This CDR3 is 15 amino acids long. V shed 7 bases and J 4 bases; nucleotides not matched to a gene: 11. Germline CDR1 and CDR2: MDHEN and SYDVKM. The DNA for the CDR3 is TGTGCCAGCACCCAAGAGGGGGCCAGGGCAGATACGCAGTATTTT. Residues: CASTQEGARADTQYF.